The clone carrying this T cell receptor (beta chain) was observed a handful of times. Its antigen remains unidentified. This could be a read error, since a much larger clone is one nucleotide away. Samples came from axillary lymph nodes draining the breast cancer. The data are from a study of breast tumors, draining lymph nodes, adjacent tissues. Overall study findings and caveats: Tumors had less TCR diversity than lymph nodes, more than nontumor tissue. Compared with basal-like, luminal-like tumors shared significantly more repertoire with nontumor tissue.

This CDR3 region has 15 residues. Germline CDR1 reads MNHEY; CDR2 reads SVGEGT. TCRdb passed the multiplex PCR reads through MiXCR, listing each CDR3 protein once. The sample has approximately 130,000 distinct CDR3 sequences; about 22% are singletons. J is TRBJ2-1 and V is TRBV6-2 or TRBV6-3; D tentatively reads TRBD1 or TRBD2 (5 bases each). Input material: axillary lymph node tissue. The sequence derives from a female donor with breast cancer. Some clones in this sample may be carry-over from other donors' samples. CDR3 nucleotides: TGTGCCAGCAGTGCCGGGACGAGCTCCTACGATGAGCAGTTCTTC. It yields the protein CASSAGTSSYDEQFF.